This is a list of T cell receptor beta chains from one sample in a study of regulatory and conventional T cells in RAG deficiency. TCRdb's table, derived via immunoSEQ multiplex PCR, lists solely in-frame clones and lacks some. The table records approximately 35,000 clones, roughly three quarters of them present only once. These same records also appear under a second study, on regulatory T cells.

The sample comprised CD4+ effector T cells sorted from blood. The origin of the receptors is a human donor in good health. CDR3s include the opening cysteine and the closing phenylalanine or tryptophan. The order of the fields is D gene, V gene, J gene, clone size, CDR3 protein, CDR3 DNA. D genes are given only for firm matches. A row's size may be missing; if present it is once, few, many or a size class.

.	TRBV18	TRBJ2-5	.	CASSPRRMETQYF	TGTGCCAGCTCACCACGCCGTATGGAGACCCAGTACTTC
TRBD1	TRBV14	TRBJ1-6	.	CASSLRPPGQGNSPLHF	TGTGCCAGCAGCCTTCGCCCCCCGGGACAGGGCAATTCACCCCTCCACTTT
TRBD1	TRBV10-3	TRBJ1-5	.	CAIGDDRGPRSNQPQHF	TGTGCCATCGGGGATGACAGGGGGCCGAGGAGCAATCAGCCCCAGCATTTT
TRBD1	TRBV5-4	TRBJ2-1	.	CASRNGDRVTFGNEQFF	TGTGCCAGCAGAAACGGGGACAGGGTGACGTTCGGCAATGAGCAGTTCTTC
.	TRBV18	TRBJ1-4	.	CASSPPSEKLFF	TGTGCCAGCTCACCACCGAGTGAAAAACTGTTTTTT
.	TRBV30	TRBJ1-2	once	CAWDTGGSASYGYTF	TGTGCCTGGGATACTGGAGGGTCGGCTTCCTATGGCTACACCTTC
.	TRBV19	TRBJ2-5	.	CASRLRGAQTQYF	TGTGCCAGTAGACTGAGGGGAGCTCAGACCCAGTACTTC
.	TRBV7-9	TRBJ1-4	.	CASSLVGEGKLFF	TGTGCCAGCAGCTTAGTAGGGGAGGGGAAACTGTTTTTT
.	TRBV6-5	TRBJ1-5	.	CASRSTPRGNQPQHF	TGTGCCAGCAGATCGACTCCCAGGGGCAATCAGCCCCAGCATTTT
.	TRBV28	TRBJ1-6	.	CASSLSRWMNSPLHF	TGTGCCAGCAGTTTATCCCGATGGATGAATTCACCCCTCCACTTT
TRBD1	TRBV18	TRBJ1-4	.	CASSRTTSQGISWGEKLFF	TGTGCCAGCTCACGAACCACCTCACAGGGGATTTCTTGGGGAGAAAAACTGTTTTTT
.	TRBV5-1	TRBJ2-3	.	CASSLQGEADTQYF	TGCGCCAGCAGTCTTCAGGGAGAGGCAGATACGCAGTATTTT
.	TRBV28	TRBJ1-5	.	CASGPPYLTDSNQPQHF	TGTGCCAGCGGCCCCCCTTATTTGACAGATAGCAATCAGCCCCAGCATTTT
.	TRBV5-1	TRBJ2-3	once	CASSHTATHKSTDTQYF	TGCGCCAGCAGCCATACCGCAACACACAAGAGCACAGATACGCAGTATTTT